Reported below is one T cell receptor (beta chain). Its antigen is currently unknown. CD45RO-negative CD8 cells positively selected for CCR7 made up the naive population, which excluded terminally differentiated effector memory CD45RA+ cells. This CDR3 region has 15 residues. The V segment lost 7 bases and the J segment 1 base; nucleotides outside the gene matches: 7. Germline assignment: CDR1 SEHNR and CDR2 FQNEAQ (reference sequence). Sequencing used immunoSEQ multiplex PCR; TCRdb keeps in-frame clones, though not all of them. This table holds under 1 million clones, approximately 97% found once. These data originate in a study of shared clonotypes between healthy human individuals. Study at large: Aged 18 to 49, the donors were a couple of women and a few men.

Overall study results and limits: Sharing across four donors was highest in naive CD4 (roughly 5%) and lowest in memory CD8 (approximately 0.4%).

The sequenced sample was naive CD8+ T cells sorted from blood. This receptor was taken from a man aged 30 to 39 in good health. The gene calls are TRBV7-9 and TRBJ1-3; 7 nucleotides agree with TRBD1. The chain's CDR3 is CASTGGQISGNTIYF. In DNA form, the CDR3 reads TGTGCCAGCACAGGGGGACAAATTTCTGGAAACACCATATATTTT.